This T cell receptor beta chain was identified in a study of blood T cell repertoires in COVID-19. The overall study: The United States, Italy and Spain were the sources of the acute and convalescent COVID-19 samples.

In the study's own analysis: Estimation of nucleated cell counts was performed using reference gene primer amplification. The data were produced by immunoSEQ multiplex PCR, yet TCRdb's version contains in-frame clones alone and is incomplete. The V and J calls and clone size come from that table; D and trimming were worked out from the DNA. The data show some 130,000 clones, roughly 83% seen once. V was pared by 1 base and J by 7 bases, with 14 bases between. This CDR3 region has 15 residues. Germline V gene lookup returns CDR1 MNHEY and CDR2 SMNVEV (reference sequence). This clonotype was obtained from a woman of 80 years or more with acute or convalescent COVID-19. The specimen was peripheral blood. The J gene is TRBJ1-5, the V gene TRBV27; D may be TRBD1 (5 bases). CDR3 protein: CASSLFFDSGQPQHF. Written as DNA, the CDR3 is TGTGCCAGCAGTTTATTTTTCGACTCAGGGCAGCCCCAGCATTTT.